Listed below are T cell receptor beta chains from one sample, sequenced in a study of shared clonotypes between healthy human individuals. Measured with immunoSEQ multiplex PCR; TCRdb has only the in-frame clones, and not every one. Altogether some 2.3 million clones are present, 85% to 95% being singletons, with the ten largest covering under 0.45%. Sequencing used naive CD4+ T cells from PBMCs. All receptors come from a man aged 18 to 35 in good health. Some clones in this sample may be carry-over from other donors' samples. CDR3s include the opening cysteine and the closing phenylalanine or tryptophan. The D gene is left open where the match is weak. Size is omitted from some rows. Given values are once, few, many or a class for expanded clones.

v_call	d_call	j_call	clone_size	cdr3_nt	cdr3_aa
TRBV19	-	TRBJ2-3	-	TGTGCCGTCCGGAATAGAGACACAGATACGCAGTATTTT	CAVRNRDTDTQYF
TRBV28	TRBD2	TRBJ2-7	once	TGTGCCAGCAGTCTCCACCTAGCGGGGTCGATCGGCGAGCAGTACTTC	CASSLHLAGSIGEQYF
TRBV11-1	-	TRBJ2-7	-	TGTGCCAGCAGGCCCCCAGGCGCACCGTACGAGCAGTACTTC	CASRPPGAPYEQYF
TRBV5-4	-	TRBJ2-2	-	TGTGCCAGCAGCAAAGGGGACACCGGGGAGCTGTTTTTT	CASSKGDTGELFF
TRBV18	-	TRBJ2-3	-	TGTGCCAGCTCACCGACCGATAGCACAGATACGCAGTATTTT	CASSPTDSTDTQYF
TRBV19	-	TRBJ1-1	-	TGTGCCAGTAGTATAGTAGGCACGAACACTGAAGCTTTCTTT	CASSIVGTNTEAFF
TRBV18	-	TRBJ2-3	-	TGTGCCAGCTCACCACTACAGGGAGTTACAGATACGCAGTATTTT	CASSPLQGVTDTQYF
TRBV27	TRBD1	TRBJ2-5	-	TGTGCCAGCAGTGATAGACAGGGAAGTGCGGAGACCCAGTACTTC	CASSDRQGSAETQYF
TRBV5-4	TRBD1	TRBJ2-5	-	TGTGCCAGCAGCCAACAGGGGGCAGGGGAGACCCAGTACTTC	CASSQQGAGETQYF
TRBV6-5	-	TRBJ2-1	-	TGTGCCAGCAGTTCTGCTGAAGACAATGAGCAGTTCTTC	CASSSAEDNEQFF
TRBV6-5	-	TRBJ1-4	-	TGTGCCAGCAGTTACTCTACGCAGAGGAGACTGTTTTTT	CASSYSTQRRLFF
TRBV27	TRBD1	TRBJ2-6	-	TGTGCCAGCAGTCCCGGGACAGGACTTGGTTCTGGGGCCAACGTCCTGACTTTC	CASSPGTGLGSGANVLTF
TRBV29-1	-	TRBJ1-1	-	TGCAGCGTTCGTCCGGGTTATAACACTGAAGCTTTCTTT	CSVRPGYNTEAFF
TRBV5-6	-	TRBJ2-1	-	TGTGCCAGCAGCTTGGTGTCGGGGGTTTACCACAATGAGCAGTTCTTC	CASSLVSGVYHNEQFF
TRBV7-8	TRBD2	TRBJ2-5	-	TGTGCCAGCAGCTTATTAGCGGGAGGGATAAGCTCAAAAGAGACCCAGTACTTC	CASSLLAGGISSKETQYF
TRBV6-6	TRBD1	TRBJ1-4	-	TGTGCCAGCAGTTATCAAGGGGGCTTGGGTGAAAAACTGTTTTTT	CASSYQGGLGEKLFF
TRBV28	-	TRBJ2-5	-	TGTGCCAGCAGACCTTTAGCGGACCGCCAAGAGACCCAGTACTTC	CASRPLADRQETQYF
TRBV5-1	TRBD1	TRBJ2-7	once	TGCGCCACCTCGGACAGGGTTAGTTACGAGCAGTACTTC	CATSDRVSYEQYF
TRBV9	TRBD2	TRBJ2-1	-	TGTGCCAGCAGCGGGGAGGGCGGGCATGAGCAGTTCTTC	CASSGEGGHEQFF
TRBV28	-	TRBJ2-7	-	TGTGCCAGCAGCTACAGGACAGTCTACGAGCAGTACTTC	CASSYRTVYEQYF